The entry below gives a single T cell receptor (beta chain) sequence along with its context. What it binds is unknown. The data belong to a study of T cells after yellow fever vaccination. Study background: The authors prepared low-cell-number fractions using SMART-Seq v4 Ultra Low Input. Findings and caveats of the study: FACS-sorted repertoires could contain abundant clonotypes contaminating from the bulk population. The secondary response peaked faster, at day 5 versus 15, but was weaker.

Researchers made TCR cDNA using 5'RACE template switching, and this step added a universal primer site and UMIs. MiXCR, run by TCRdb on the 5' RACE reads, gives a single entry per CDR3 protein. Here the sample spans 500,000 to 650,000 distinct CDR3 sequences, around 16% being singletons. Trimming at V came to 6 bases and at J to 5 bases, leaving 14 bases not matched to a gene. Germline CDR1 LGHNA, CDR2 YNFKEQ. CDR3 size: 17 residues. The sequencing here drew on PBMCs, taken around 5 days after the first yellow fever vaccination. The clonotype originates from a man younger than 35 who received the YFV17D yellow fever vaccine. The gene calls are TRBV4-2 and TRBJ2-5; 11 positions agree with TRBD2. The CDR3 loop reads CASRNFLLAGVWETQYF. The CDR3 nucleotides read TGTGCCAGCAGGAATTTCCTACTAGCGGGGGTCTGGGAGACCCAGTACTTC.